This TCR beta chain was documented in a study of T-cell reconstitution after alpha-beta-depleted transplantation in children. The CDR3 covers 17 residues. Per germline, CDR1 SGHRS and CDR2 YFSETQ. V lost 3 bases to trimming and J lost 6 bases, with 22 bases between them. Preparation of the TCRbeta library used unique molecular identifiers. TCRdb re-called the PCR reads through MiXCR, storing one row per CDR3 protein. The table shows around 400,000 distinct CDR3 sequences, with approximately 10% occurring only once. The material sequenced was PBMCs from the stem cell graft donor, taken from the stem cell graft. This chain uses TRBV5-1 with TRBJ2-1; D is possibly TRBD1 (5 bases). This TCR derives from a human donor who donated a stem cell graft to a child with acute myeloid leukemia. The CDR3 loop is CASSSNSWSGSGNEQFF. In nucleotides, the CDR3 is TGCGCCAGCAGCTCAAACTCATGGTCAGGGTCAGGCAATGAGCAGTTCTTC.